This T cell receptor beta chain is drawn from a study of blood T cells in healthy people across ages. Study-level results: The study could not conclusively compare naive and antigen-experienced cells, given its unsorted PBMCs. Donor CMV status was unknown, possibly confounding expanded clonotype changes. TCR beta diversity, measured per million T cells, fell in a roughly linear way with age.

Primers used in a second PCR of about 6 to 11 cycles were a sample-barcoded 5' primer and a J-beta primer mix. TCRdb independently ran MiXCR on the 5' RACE reads; one entry per CDR3 protein. The sample lists fewer than 950,000 distinct CDR3 sequences, roughly 50% seen once, with roughly 37% in the top ten. This clonotype was counted between two and nine times. What it binds is not known. The sequence derives from an elderly man in good health. Specimen: blood.

The CDR3: CASSEETGDQETQYF. CDR3 in DNA: TGTGCCAGCAGTGAGGAGACAGGGGACCAAGAGACCCAGTACTTC. The rearrangement joins TRBV2 to TRBJ2-5; 8 bases are a match to TRBD1. CDR1 is SNHLY, CDR2 FYNNEI, per germline. The CDR3 covers 15 residues. Trimming took 3 bases from V and 0 from J; bases not matched to a gene: 3.